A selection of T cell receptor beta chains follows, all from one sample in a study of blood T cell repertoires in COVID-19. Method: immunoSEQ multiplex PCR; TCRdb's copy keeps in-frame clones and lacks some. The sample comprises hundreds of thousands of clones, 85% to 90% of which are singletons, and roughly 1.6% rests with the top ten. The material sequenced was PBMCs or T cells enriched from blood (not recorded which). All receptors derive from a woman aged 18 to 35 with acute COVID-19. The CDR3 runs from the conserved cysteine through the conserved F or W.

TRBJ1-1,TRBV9,CASSAGGRRMNTEAFF
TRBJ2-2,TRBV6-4,CASSDCLGEGTVATGELFF
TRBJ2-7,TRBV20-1,CSASLAGVPEQYF
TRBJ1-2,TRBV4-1,CASSQAGGDYGYTF
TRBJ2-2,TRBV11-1,CASSLEQSNTGELFF
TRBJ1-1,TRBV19,CASSMRRWRLNTEAFF
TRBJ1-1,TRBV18,CASSPRTGEAFF
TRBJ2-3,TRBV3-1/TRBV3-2,CASTQTGTSGLFTDTQYF
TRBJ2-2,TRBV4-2,CASSPGDFNTGELFF
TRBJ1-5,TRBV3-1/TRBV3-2,CASSRQGNQPQHF
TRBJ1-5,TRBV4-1,CASSQAHIAGQPQHF
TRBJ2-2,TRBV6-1,CASSEFGGPTGELFF
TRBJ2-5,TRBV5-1,CASSLAGGQETQYF
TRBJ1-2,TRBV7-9,CASSLAENYGYTF
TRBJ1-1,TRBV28,CASQTARNTEAFF
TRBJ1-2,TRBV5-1,CASSLGDRMGGYTF
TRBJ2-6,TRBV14,CASSQDLLQYAGANVLTF
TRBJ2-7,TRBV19,CATRQAGWSEQYF
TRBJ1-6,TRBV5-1,CASSVGTGNSPLHF
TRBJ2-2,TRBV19,CASSPTSGRVWTGELFF
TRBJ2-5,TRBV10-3,CAISEGTSALSGETQYF
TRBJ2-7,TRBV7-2,CATKSSGRPGEQYF
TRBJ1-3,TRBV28,CASSLAGSGNTIYF
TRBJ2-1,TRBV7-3,CASSELAGVGNEQFF
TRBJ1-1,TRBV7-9,CASSAVMWSEAFF
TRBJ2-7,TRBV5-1,CASKPQGASYEQYF
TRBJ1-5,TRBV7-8,CASSLAGGSNQPQHF
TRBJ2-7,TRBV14,CASSPQGAVSYEQYF
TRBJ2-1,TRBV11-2,CASSNRISYNEQFF
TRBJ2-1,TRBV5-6,CASSLELAGNEQFF
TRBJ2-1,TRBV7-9,CASSHQPGQGYNEQFF
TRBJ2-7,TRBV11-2,CASSVGSGSLYEQYF
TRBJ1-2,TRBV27,CASSPNWGDYGYTF
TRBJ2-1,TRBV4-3,CASSYGSGAPYNEQFF
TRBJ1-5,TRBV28,CASSISQGAGNQPQHF
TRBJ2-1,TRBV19,CASSLDRGSSYNEQFF
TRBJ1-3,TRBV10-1,CASSGLRDTGNTIYF
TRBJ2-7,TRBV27,CASSPWTSRAYEQYF
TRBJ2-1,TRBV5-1,CASMSGSLSYNEQFF
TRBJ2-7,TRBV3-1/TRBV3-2,CASSPGIVYEQYF
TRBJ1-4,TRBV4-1,CASSQPRGKLFF
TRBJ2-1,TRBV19,CASSIVRGTHSGYNEQFF